Listed here is a single T cell receptor (beta chain). It has no known antigen specificity. The junction departs from germline at one end; a sequencing error may be responsible. The same CDR3 can be traced to other DNA sequences in this sample. TCRbeta CDR3 regions were amplified from genomic DNA by means of the immunoSEQ Assay, a bias-controlled multiplex PCR. Processing in the source paper ran as follows. The number of nucleated cells in each sample was estimated by amplification of reference gene primers within the assay. Sequence reads were collapsed and filtered to measure the absolute abundance of every unique TCRbeta CDR3 rearrangement. Productive Simpson clonality was computed per sample as the square root of Simpson's diversity index over productive rearrangements. In TCRdb, the immuneACCESS table is reduced to in-frame sequences with V and J assigned. These tables do not hold every clone; where another copy was compared, an unresolved V gene accounts for under half, and the others remain unexplained. V and J calls and clone size follow that table, whereas D and trimming were derived from the DNA. The sample data list 200,000 to 250,000 clones, and approximately 88% of these were observed just once. In total, the top ten clones hold about 3.5% of the sample.

CDR1 and CDR2, per the germline V gene, are SGHNT and YENEEA. Including the terminal cysteine and phenylalanine, the CDR3 comprises 15 residues. Of the read, only the CDR3 DNA is kept; its 45 bases are in frame from base 1. The data originate from a study of blood T cell repertoires in COVID-19 (dated by TCRdb to 2020 to 2022). For the wider study: Samples from collaborators originated in the United States, Italy and Spain and spanned both the acute and convalescent phases of COVID-19. The material from the prospective study consisted of cDNA or gDNA derived from T cells, B-cell-depleted T cells, or PBMCs. The dataset comprised deeply sampled blood TCRbeta repertoires from subjects exposed to, actively infected with, or recovered from COVID-19. The repertoires were made available in a free public database intended to serve as a resource for research on the immune response to SARS-CoV-2. The samples were drawn from the first 160 participants of the ongoing ImmuneRACE study and from about 1,200 subjects provided by 6 global collaborators. Nearly every sample came with metadata listing a de-identified subject ID, COVID-19 status, age in years and sex. Where HLA class I and class II types were available, the types were taken from metadata supplied by the sample provider, not from assay-based typing.

The paper as a whole reports these results and caveats: The quantity of clinical and demographic metadata differed by source and by participant and was supplied without curation.

Participants in the prospective study were aged about 18 to 89 years, lived in over 20 United States geographic areas, and enrolled through a virtual design. To assign participants to cohorts, the prospective study relied on clinical history that participants themselves reported in a screening survey and a study questionnaire. Exposed participants were defined as having been in contact with someone with a PCR-confirmed or clinician-diagnosed COVID-19 case within 2 weeks of study entry. In the prospective study, whole blood, serum and a nasopharyngeal or oropharyngeal swab were collected from each participant by mobile phlebotomists. Over a 2-month period, participants in the prospective study had the option of providing additional blood draws and questionnaires. Before DNA extraction, prospective study blood samples were shipped either frozen or at room temperature.

Sequenced sample: PBMCs or T cells enriched from blood (not recorded which). The V gene is TRBV11-3 and the J gene is TRBJ2-3; the D gene is perhaps TRBD2, from 6 matching bases. The TCR originated in a young woman who had been exposed to COVID-19. The CDR3 in this case is CASSLDVGTTDTQYF. Here is the DNA: TGTGCCAGCAGTTTAGATGTAGGGACTACAGATACGCAGTATTTT.